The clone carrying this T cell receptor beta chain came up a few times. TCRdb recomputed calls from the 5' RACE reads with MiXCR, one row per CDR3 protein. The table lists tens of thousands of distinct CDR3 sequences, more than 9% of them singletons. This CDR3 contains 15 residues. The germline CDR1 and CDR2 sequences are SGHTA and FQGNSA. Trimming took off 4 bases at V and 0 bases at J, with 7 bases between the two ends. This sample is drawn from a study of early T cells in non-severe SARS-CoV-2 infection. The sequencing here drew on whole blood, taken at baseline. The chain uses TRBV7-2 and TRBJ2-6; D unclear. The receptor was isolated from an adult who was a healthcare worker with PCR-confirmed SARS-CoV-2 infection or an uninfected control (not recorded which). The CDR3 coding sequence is TGTGCCAGCAGCTCTACCTACTCTGGGGCCAACGTCCTGACTTTC. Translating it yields CASSSTYSGANVLTF.